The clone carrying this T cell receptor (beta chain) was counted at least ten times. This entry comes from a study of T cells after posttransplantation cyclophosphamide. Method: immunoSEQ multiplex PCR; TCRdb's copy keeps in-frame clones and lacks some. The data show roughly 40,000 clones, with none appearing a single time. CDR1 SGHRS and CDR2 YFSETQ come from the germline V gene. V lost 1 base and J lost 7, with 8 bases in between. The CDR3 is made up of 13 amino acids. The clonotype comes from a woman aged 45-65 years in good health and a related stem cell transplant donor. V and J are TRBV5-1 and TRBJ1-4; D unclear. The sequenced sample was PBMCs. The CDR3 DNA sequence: TGCGCCAGCAGCTTGTATGGAGGTGAAAAACTGTTTTTT. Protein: CASSLYGGEKLFF.